This TCR beta chain was sequenced during a study of memory CD8 T cells in hepatitis C reinfection. Study information: After reinfection, a couple of primary-infection resolvers became chronically infected.

As to this clone: As yet, its antigen is unknown.

Libraries were prepared by immunoSEQ multiplex PCR; TCRdb keeps only in-frame clonotypes and omits some of them. The sample lists about 43,000 clones; roughly 87% were seen once. Whole-study findings and limits: Roughly five donors were too few for definitive public clonotype conclusions.

The sample's time point: late/post reinfection, 12 to 24 weeks after detection. TCR sequencing was done directly ex vivo on sorted cells, without expansion in vitro. Between the trimmed V and J ends, which lost 6 bases and 11 bases, there was a span of 16 bases. The CDR3 extends over 12 amino acids. Germline CDR1 MDHEN, CDR2 SYDVKM. The sequenced sample was naive CD8+ T cells sorted from blood. V and J are TRBV28 and TRBJ1-1; D not resolved. The receptor's source is a man between 18 and 29 years old with hepatitis C virus infection. This chain's CDR3 is CASRDPWAGAFF. The DNA of the CDR3 is TGTGCCAGCAGAGACCCCTGGGCTGGGGCTTTCTTT.